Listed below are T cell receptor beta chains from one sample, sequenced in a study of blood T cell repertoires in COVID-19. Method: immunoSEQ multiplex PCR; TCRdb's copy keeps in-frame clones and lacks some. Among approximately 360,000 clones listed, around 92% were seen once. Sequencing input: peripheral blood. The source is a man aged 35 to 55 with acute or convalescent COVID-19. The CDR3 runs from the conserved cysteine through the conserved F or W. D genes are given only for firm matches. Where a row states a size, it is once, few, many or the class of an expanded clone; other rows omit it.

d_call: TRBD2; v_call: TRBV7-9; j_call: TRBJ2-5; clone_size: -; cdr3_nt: TGTGCCAGCAGCTCCAGACTAGCGGGATCAGAGACCCAGTACTTC; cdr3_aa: CASSSRLAGSETQYF
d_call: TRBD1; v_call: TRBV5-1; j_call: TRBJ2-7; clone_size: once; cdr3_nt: TGCGCCAGCAGCCGACAGGGGGCTGGTTACGAGCAGTACTTC; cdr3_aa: CASSRQGAGYEQYF
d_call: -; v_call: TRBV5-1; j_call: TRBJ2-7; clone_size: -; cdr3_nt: TGCGCCAGCAGCTTGGACTTTAGGGGGTTCGGACAGTACTTC; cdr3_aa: CASSLDFRGFGQYF
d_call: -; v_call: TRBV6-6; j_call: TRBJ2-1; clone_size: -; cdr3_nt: TGTGCCAGCAGTTACTCCACTGGCTCCTACAATGAGCAGTTCTTC; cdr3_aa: CASSYSTGSYNEQFF
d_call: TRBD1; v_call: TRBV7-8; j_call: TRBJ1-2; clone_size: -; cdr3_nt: TGTGCCAGCAGCCCCGGGACAGACTATGGCTACACCTTC; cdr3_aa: CASSPGTDYGYTF
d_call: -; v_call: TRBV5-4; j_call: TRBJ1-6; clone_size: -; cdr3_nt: TGTGCCAGCAGCTTTCCGGGAAATTCACCCCTCCACTTT; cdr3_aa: CASSFPGNSPLHF
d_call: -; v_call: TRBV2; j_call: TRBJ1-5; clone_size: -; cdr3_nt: TGTGCCAGCATAAGAATTGTCTGGGATAACAGGGCAGCTAATCCTTACAATCAGCCCCAGCATTTT; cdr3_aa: CASIRIVWDNRAANPYNQPQHF
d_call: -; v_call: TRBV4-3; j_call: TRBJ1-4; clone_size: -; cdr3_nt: TGCGCCAGCAGCCAGGTCGCCAGGGAGGGTAGTGAAAAACTGTTTTTT; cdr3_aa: CASSQVAREGSEKLFF
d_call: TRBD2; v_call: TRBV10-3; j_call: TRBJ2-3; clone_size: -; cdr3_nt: TGTGCCATCAGTTCTAGCGGGACTAGCACAGATACGCAGTATTTT; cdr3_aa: CAISSSGTSTDTQYF
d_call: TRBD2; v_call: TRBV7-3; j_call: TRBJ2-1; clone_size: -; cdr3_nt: TGTGCCAGCAGCGACCTAGCGGGAGGGCCCAATGAGCAGTTCTTC; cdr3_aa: CASSDLAGGPNEQFF
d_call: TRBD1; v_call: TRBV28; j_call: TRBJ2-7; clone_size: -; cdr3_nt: TGTGCCAGCAGTTTTTCAGGGGGCTACGAGCAGTACTTC; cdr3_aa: CASSFSGGYEQYF
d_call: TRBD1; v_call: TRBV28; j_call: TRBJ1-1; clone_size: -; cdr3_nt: TGTGCCAGCGGGGGAAGACAGGGGGACCCTGAAGCTTTCTTT; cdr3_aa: CASGGRQGDPEAFF
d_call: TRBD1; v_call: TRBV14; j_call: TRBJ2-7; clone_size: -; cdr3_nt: TGTGCCAGCAGCCAAGGGGCAGGGGGCTACGAGCAGTACTTC; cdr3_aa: CASSQGAGGYEQYF
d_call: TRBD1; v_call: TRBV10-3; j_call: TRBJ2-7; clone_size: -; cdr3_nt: TGTGCCATCAGTGATTGGGACAGGGTAGGAGAGCAGTACTTC; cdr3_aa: CAISDWDRVGEQYF
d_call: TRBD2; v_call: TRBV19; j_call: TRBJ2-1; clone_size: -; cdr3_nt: TGTGCCAGTAGTAAAACCCCGGGACTAGACTACAATGAGCAGTTCTTC; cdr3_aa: CASSKTPGLDYNEQFF
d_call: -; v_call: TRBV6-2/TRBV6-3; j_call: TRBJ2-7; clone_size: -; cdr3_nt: TGTGCCAGCAGTTATGGGCCCGTATACGAGCAGTACTTC; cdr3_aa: CASSYGPVYEQYF
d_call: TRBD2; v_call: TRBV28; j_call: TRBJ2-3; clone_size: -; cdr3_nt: TGTGCCAGCAGTTTGAGCGGGAGAAGCACAGATACGCAGTATTTT; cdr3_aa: CASSLSGRSTDTQYF
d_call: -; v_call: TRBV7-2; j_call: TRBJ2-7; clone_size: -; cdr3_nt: TGTGCCAGCAGCTTAGGCCCAGTATACGAGCAGTACTTC; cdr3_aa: CASSLGPVYEQYF
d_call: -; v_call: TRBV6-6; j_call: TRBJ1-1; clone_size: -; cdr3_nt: TGTGCCAGCAGTTACTCAAGAACCCTAAACACTGAAGCTTTCTTT; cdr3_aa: CASSYSRTLNTEAFF
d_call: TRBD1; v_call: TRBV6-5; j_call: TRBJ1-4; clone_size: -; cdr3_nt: TGTGCCAGCAGTTACTCTGGGGGACAGCAAAATGAAAAACTGTTTTTT; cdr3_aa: CASSYSGGQQNEKLFF
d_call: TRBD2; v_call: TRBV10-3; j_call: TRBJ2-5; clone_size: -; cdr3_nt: TGTGCCATCAGTGAGTCCACTAGCGGGGGAAAAGAGACCCAGTACTTC; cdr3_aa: CAISESTSGGKETQYF
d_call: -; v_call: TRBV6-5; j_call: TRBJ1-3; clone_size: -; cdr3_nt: TGTGCCGGCAGGCGAGGCTCTGGAAACACCATATATTTT; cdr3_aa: CAGRRGSGNTIYF
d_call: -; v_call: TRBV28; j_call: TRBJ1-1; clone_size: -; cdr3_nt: TGTGCCAGCAGTTCTATTTCGGGGGGACGGACTGAAGCTTTCTTT; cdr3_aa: CASSSISGGRTEAFF
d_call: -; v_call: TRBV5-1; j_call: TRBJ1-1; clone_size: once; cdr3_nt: TGCGCCAGCAGCCTTACAGGGACTGAAGCTTTCTTT; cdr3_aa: CASSLTGTEAFF
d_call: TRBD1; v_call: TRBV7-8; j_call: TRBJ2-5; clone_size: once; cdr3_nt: TGTGCCAGCAGCTTAAACAGGGGTTTGGAGACCCAGTACTTC; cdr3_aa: CASSLNRGLETQYF
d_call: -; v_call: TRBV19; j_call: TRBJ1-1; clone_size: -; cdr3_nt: TGTGCCAGTAGTATAGTTCAGGGAATCACTGAAGCTTTCTTT; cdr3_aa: CASSIVQGITEAFF
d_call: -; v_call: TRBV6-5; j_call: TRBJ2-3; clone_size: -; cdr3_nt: TGTGCCAGCAGTTACAGACTAGGGGTTGAAGATACGCAGTATTTT; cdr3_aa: CASSYRLGVEDTQYF
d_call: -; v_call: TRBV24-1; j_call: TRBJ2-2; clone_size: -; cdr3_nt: TGTGCCACCAGTGGAGGTTCAGAGAGTACCGGGGAGCTGTTTTTT; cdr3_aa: CATSGGSESTGELFF
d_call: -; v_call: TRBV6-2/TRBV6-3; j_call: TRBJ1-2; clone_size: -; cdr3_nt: TGTGCCAGCAGCAAAGCCGTCGGTAACTATGGCTACACCTTC; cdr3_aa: CASSKAVGNYGYTF
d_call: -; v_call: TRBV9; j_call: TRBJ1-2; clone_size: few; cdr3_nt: TGTGCCAGCAGCGAAAGGGGGTTGGGTGGCTACACCTTC; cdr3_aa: CASSERGLGGYTF
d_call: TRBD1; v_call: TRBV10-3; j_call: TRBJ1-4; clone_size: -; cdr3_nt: TGTGCCATCAGTTTAGGGGGCTTTGGAGAAAAACTGTTTTTT; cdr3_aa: CAISLGGFGEKLFF
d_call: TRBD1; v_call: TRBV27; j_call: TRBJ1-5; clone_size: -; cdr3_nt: TGTGCCAGCAGTTTACAGGGGGATCAGCCCCAGCATTTT; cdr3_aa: CASSLQGDQPQHF
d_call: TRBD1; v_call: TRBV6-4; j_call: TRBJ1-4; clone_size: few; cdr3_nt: TGTGCCAGCAGTGACGGACAGGGGGCTGAAAAACTGTTTTTT; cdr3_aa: CASSDGQGAEKLFF
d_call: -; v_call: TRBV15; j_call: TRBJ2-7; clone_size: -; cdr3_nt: TGTGCCACCAGCGGCCCACCTCGCGAGCAGTACTTC; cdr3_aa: CATSGPPREQYF
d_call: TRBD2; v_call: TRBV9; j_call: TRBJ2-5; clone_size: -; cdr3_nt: TGTGCCAGCAGCGTAGCGGTTAGCGGGAGTGGAGAGACCCAGTACTTC; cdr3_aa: CASSVAVSGSGETQYF
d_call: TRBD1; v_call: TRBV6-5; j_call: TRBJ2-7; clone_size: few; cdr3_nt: TGTGCCAGCAGTTGGACAGGGGGGACCTACGAGCAGTACTTC; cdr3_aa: CASSWTGGTYEQYF
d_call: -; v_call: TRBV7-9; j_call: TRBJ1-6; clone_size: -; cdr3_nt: TGTGCCAGCACCTTAGGGTCTGCCCCAGATTTACCCCTCCACTTT; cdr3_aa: CASTLGSAPDLPLHF
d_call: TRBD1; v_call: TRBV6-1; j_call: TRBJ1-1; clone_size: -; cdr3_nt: TGTGCCAGCAGTGAAGGACAGGGGGCTGCTTTCTTT; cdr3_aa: CASSEGQGAAFF
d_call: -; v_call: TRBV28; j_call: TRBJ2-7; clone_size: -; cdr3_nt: TGTGCCACCATGGGCGTTGGGTCGAACTACGAGCAGTACTTC; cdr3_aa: CATMGVGSNYEQYF
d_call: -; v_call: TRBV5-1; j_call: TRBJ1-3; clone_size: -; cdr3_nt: TGCGCCAGCAGCTTGTTTGAAGGCGGCGGGACTGGAAACACCATATATTTT; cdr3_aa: CASSLFEGGGTGNTIYF
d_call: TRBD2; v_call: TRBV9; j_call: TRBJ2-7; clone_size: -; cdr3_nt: TGTGCCAGCAGCGACGGACTAGCGGGACCCTACGAGCAGTACTTC; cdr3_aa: CASSDGLAGPYEQYF
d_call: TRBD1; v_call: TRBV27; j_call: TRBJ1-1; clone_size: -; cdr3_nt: TGTGCCAGCAGAATCCAGACAGGGATGACCGAAGCTTTCTTT; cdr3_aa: CASRIQTGMTEAFF
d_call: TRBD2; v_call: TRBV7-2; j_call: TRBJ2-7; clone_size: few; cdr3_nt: TGTGCCAGCAGTTCCAGCGGGGGTATCAACGAGCAGTACTTC; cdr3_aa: CASSSSGGINEQYF
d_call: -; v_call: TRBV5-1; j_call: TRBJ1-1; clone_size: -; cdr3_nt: TGCGCCAGCAGCCCGGGGATTGAAGCTTTCTTT; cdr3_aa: CASSPGIEAFF